A single sample gave rise to the 11 T cell receptor beta chains below, sequenced in a study of CD8 T cells in ankylosing spondylitis. Study findings and constraints: Seemingly characteristic of ankylosing spondylitis blood was a TCR beta motif consisting of several highly homologous variants.

From the 5' RACE reads, TCRdb called clonotypes with MiXCR, one entry per CDR3 protein. The data hold over 600,000 distinct CDR3 sequences, with roughly 20% observed a single time. These receptors lack a known antigen. The sequencing sample was made of blood, either unsorted or a sorted T cell fraction (not recorded which). The source is a male donor with ankylosing spondylitis.

The chain is built from TRBV7-2 and TRBJ2-5; a weak D match, TRBD2 (6 bases). CDR3 length: 15 residues. Germline lookup yields CDR1 SGHTA and CDR2 FQGNSA. Trimming left V 3 bases short and J 10 bases short, with 21 bases between. CDR3 bases: TGTGCCAGCAGCTTGGTGGGAGGCCCCCCCCGGGACCAGTACTTC. Translating gives CASSLVGGPPRDQYF. Together with reference TRBV7-2 and TRBJ2-5, the CDR3 gives the full variable domain: GAGVSQSPSNKVTEKGKDVELRCDPISGHTALYWYRQSLGQGLEFLIYFQGNSAPDKSGLPSDRFSAERTGGSVSTLTIQRTQQEDSAVYLCASSLVGGPPRDQYFGPGTRLLVL.

In this sample, this clonotype turned up a few times. This chain's CDR3 is CASSFRGPSYEQYF. CDR3 bases: TGTGCCAGCAGTTTCCGGGGACCGTCCTACGAGCAGTACTTC. J is TRBJ2-7 and V is TRBV28, with D perhaps given as TRBD1 or TRBD2 (5 bases each). The length of the CDR3 is 14 residues. V was pared by 3 bases and J by 1 base, with 10 bases between. Germline V lookup: CDR1 MDHEN, CDR2 SYDVKM.

As regards this clonotype: One end of the junction does not line up with germline, which may come from a read error. The chain couples TRBV6-5 to TRBJ2-3; D ambiguous. Germline CDR1 MNHEY, CDR2 SVGAGI. The CDR3 contains 15 residues. The CDR3 spells CASSHSNPETDTQYF. Here the CDR3 DNA reads TGTGCCAGCAGTCACTCAAACCCTGAAACAGATACGCAGTATTTT.

This clonotype came up many times. The rearrangement uses TRBV10-3 and TRBJ2-7; 9 positions match TRBD2. Germline CDR1 reads ENHRY; CDR2 reads SYGVKD. The CDR3 runs to 15 residues. V was pared by 6 bases and J by 5 bases, with 11 bases of the junction left unmatched. CDR3 in DNA: TGTGCCATCAGCCCTATCGCGGGGGGGCTGGACGAGCAGTACTTC. Its translation: CAISPIAGGLDEQYF.

The rearrangement uses TRBV7-9 and TRBJ1-5; D is uncertain. Trimming removed 0 bases from V and 3 bases from J, with 6 bases in between. This CDR3 contains 14 residues. Germline V gene data show CDR1 as SEHNR and CDR2 as FQNEAQ (reference sequence). The CDR3 DNA sequence: TGTGCCAGCAGCTTAGCCCAGGACAATCAGCCCCAGCATTTT. Its translation: CASSLAQDNQPQHF.

This clonotype was counted between two and nine times. This chain connects TRBV6-1 to TRBJ2-7; no firm D call. CDR3 length: 15 residues. V gave up 5 bases and J gave up 2 bases, with 16 bases separating them. Germline V CDR1 and CDR2: MNHNS, SASEGT. CDR3 nucleotide sequence: TGTGCCAGCAGTCCCTTCTGGGCGGACGCCTACGAGCAGTACTTC. Its protein product is CASSPFWADAYEQYF.

This clonotype has a handful of counts. This chain links TRBV12-3 or TRBV12-4 with TRBJ2-2, with TRBD2 identical over 16 bases. The CDR3 is 19 residues long. With V trimmed by 5 bases and J by 1 base, 7 bases remained unmatched. The CDR3 loop reads CASSPWGLAGGRNTGELFF. In DNA, the CDR3 is TGTGCCAGCAGTCCCTGGGGACTAGCGGGAGGGAGGAACACCGGGGAGCTGTTTTTT.

This chain connects TRBV20-1 to TRBJ2-3, with a weak D call TRBD2 (7 bases). V was shortened by 5 bases and J by 4 bases, with 19 bases between the two germline ends. The V gene's germline CDR1 is DFQATT and CDR2 SNEGSKA (reference sequence). There are 15 residues in the CDR3. In DNA, the CDR3 is TGCAGTGCTTCCGGCGGGGGCCCGAGGGCAGATACGCAGTATTTT. Encoded protein: CSASGGGPRADTQYF.

The chain employs TRBV19 and TRBJ2-6, with D unresolved. Per germline, CDR1 LNHDA and CDR2 SQIVND (reference sequence). This CDR3 spans 17 amino acids. V was shortened by 1 base and J by 0 bases, with 10 bases between the two germline ends. The chain's CDR3 is CASSIATWSSGANVLTF. The CDR3 region has the DNA TGTGCCAGTAGTATAGCCACATGGAGCTCTGGGGCCAACGTCCTGACTTTC.

This chain uses TRBV12-3 or TRBV12-4 with TRBJ2-2; TRBD2 aligns across 7 bases. The CDR3 has 15 residues. V was pared by 7 bases and J by 4 bases, with 9 bases of the junction left unmatched. CDR3 amino acids: CASTPGDYGTGELFF. In DNA, the CDR3 is TGTGCCAGCACCCCTGGGGACTATGGCACCGGGGAGCTGTTTTTT.

This clonotype came up many times. The V gene is TRBV27, the J gene TRBJ1-5, with D perhaps TRBD1 (6 bases). V lost 10 bases to trimming and J lost 4 bases, with 23 bases between them. The CDR3 extends over 16 amino acids. The germline V gene encodes CDR1 MNHEY and CDR2 SMNVEV (reference sequence). The chain's CDR3 is CATGPRAGAGNQPQHF. The CDR3 region has the DNA TGTGCCACCGGTCCCCGGGCAGGGGCGGGAAATCAGCCCCAGCATTTT.